The sequence of this T cell receptor beta chain was determined in a study of shared clonotypes between healthy human individuals. CDR3 length equals 13 residues. V lost 5 bases, J lost 1 base, and 5 bases lay in between. CDR1 and CDR2 (germline): MNHNS, SASEGT. Deep was the level used in running the assay. The assay was immunoSEQ multiplex PCR, and TCRdb's table has in-frame clones only and misses some. Of around 2.3 million clones listed, approximately 94% were seen once; the top ten hold about 0.13%. Sample: naive CD4+ T cells sorted from blood. Subset given: CD45RA+ positively selected. The source is a man younger than 35 in good health. The genes are TRBV6-1 and TRBJ2-2; the D is unclear. This CDR3 is CASSFQNTGELFF. The CDR3 coding sequence is TGTGCCAGCAGTTTTCAGAACACCGGGGAGCTGTTTTTT.